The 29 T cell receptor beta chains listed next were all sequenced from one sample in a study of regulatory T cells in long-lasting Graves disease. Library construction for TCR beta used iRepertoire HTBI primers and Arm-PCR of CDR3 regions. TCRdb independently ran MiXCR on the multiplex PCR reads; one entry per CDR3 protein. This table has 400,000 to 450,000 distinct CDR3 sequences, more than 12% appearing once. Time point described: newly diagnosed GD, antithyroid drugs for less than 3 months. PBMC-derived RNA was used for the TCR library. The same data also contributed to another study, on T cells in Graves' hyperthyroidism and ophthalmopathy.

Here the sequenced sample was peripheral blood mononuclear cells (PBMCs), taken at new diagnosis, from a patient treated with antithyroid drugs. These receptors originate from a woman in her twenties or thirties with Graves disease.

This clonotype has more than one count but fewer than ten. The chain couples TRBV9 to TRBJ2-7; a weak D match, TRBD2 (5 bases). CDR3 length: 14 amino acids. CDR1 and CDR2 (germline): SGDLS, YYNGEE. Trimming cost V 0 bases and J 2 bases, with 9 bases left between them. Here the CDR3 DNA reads TGTGCCAGCAGCGTAGCCCCCGGGACCTACGAGCAGTACTTC. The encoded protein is CASSVAPGTYEQYF. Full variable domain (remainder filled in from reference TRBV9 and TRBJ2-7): DSGVTQTPKHLITATGQRVTLRCSPRSGDLSVYWYQQSLDQGLQFLIQYYNGEERAKGNILERFSAQQFPDLHSELNLSSLELGDSALYFCASSVAPGTYEQYFGPGTRLTVT.

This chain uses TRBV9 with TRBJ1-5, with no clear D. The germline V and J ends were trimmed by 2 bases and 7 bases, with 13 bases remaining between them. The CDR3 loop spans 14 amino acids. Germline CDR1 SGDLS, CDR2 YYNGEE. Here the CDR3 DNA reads TGTGCCAGCAGCGTGGCTGAGGGAGGACAGCCCCAGCATTTT. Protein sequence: CASSVAEGGQPQHF.

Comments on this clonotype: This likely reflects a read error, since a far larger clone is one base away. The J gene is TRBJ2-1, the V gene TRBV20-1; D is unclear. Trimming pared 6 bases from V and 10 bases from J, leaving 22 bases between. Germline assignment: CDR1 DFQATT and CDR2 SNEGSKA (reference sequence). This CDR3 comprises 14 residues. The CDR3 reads CSALRSALSYEQFF. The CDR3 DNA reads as TGCAGTGCCCTCCGCTCCGCACTCTCCTACGAGCAGTTCTTC.

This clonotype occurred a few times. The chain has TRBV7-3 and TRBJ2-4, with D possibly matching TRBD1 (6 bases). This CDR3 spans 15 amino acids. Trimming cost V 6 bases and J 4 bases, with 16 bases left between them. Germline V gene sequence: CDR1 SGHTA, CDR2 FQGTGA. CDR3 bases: TGTGCCAGCAGAAAGGGCCGGGACAAAAAAAACATTCAGTACTTC. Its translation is CASRKGRDKKNIQYF. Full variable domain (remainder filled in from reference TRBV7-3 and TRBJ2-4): GAGVSQTPSNKVTEKGKYVELRCDPISGHTALYWYRQSLGQGPEFLIYFQGTGAADDSGLPNDRFFAVRPEGSVSTLKIQRTERGDSAVYLCASRKGRDKKNIQYFGAGTRLSVL.

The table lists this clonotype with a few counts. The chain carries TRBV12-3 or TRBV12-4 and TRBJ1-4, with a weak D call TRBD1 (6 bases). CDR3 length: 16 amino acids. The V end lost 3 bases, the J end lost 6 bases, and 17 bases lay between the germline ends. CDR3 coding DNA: TGTGCCAGCAGTTTGGTTGGGGGCGGAGATGATGAAAAACTGTTTTTT. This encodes CASSLVGGGDDEKLFF.

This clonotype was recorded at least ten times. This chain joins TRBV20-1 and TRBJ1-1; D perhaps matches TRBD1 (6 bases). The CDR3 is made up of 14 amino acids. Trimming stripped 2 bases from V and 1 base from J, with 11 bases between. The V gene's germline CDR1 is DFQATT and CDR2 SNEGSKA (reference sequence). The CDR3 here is CSARTGKGNTEAFF. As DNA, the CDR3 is TGCAGTGCTAGAACAGGGAAGGGGAACACTGAAGCTTTCTTT.

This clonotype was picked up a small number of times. The CDR3 sequence is CASSIVSGDQPQHF. CDR3 nucleotide sequence: TGTGCCAGTAGTATAGTATCCGGGGATCAGCCCCAGCATTTT. J is TRBJ1-5 and V is TRBV19; D remains ambiguous. The CDR3 runs to 14 residues. Trimming pared 1 base from V and 5 bases from J, leaving 9 bases between. Germline values: CDR1 LNHDA, CDR2 SQIVND (reference sequence).

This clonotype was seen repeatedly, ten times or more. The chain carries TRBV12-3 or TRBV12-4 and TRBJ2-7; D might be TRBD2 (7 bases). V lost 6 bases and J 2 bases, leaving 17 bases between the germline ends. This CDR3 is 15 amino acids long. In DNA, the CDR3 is TGTGCCAGCAGCCCTAGGGGGGGACAAGCCTACGAGCAGTACTTC. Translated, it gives CASSPRGGQAYEQYF.

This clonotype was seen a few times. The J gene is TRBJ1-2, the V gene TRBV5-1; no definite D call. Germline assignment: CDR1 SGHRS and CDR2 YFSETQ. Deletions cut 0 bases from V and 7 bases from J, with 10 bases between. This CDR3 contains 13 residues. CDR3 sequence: CASSLEGYSGYTF. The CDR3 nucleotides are TGCGCCAGCAGCTTGGAGGGTTATAGTGGCTACACCTTC.

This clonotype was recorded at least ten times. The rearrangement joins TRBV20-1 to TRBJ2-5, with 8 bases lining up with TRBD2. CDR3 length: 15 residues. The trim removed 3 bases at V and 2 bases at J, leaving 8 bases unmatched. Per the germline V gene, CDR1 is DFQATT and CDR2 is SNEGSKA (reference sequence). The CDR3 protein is CSASGRAVGQETQYF. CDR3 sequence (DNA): TGCAGTGCTAGCGGGAGGGCCGTTGGGCAAGAGACCCAGTACTTC.

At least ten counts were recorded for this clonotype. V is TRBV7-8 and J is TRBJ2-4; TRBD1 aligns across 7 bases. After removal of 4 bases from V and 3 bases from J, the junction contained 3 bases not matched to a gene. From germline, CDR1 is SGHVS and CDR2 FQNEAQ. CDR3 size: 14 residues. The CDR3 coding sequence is TGTGCCAGCAGCTCCGGGACAGACAAAAACATTCAGTACTTC. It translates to CASSSGTDKNIQYF.

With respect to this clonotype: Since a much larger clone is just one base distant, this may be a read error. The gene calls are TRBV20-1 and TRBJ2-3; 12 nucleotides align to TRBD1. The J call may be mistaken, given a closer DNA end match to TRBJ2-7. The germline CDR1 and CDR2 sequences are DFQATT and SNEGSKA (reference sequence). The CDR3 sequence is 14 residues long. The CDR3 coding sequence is TGCAGTGCTTCCCGGGACAGGGGGCGGAATGAGCAGTACTTC. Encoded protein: CSASRDRGRNEQYF.

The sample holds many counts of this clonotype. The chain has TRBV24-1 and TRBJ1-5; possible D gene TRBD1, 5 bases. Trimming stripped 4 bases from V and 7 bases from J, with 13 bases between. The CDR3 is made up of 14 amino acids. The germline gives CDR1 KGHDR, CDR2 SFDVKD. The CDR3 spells CATSDTLGDQPQHF. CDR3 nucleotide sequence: TGTGCCACCAGTGACACCTTGGGGGACCAGCCCCAGCATTTT.

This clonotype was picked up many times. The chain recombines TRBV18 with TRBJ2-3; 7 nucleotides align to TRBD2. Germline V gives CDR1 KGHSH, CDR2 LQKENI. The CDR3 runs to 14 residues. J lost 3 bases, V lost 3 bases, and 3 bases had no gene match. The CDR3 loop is CASSPALATDTQYF. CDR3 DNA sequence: TGTGCCAGCTCACCGGCACTAGCGACAGATACGCAGTATTTT.

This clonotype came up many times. The CDR3 nucleotides read TGCAGCCCTAAGGTGGTTGACATCGGGCGGGAGAAAACAGATACGCAGTATTTT. Translation: CSPKVVDIGREKTDTQYF. The J gene is TRBJ2-3, the V gene TRBV29-1; 7 bases are a match to TRBD2. V was pared by 8 bases and J by 3 bases, with 23 bases of the junction left unmatched. The CDR3 totals 18 residues. Germline CDR1 and CDR2: SQVTM and ANQGSEA.

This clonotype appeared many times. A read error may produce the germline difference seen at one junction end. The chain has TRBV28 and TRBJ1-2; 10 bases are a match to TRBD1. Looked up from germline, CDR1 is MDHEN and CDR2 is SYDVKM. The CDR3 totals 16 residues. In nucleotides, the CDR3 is TGCACCACCACGGACAGGGGGATTAAAGGGACCTATGGCTACACCTTC. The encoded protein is CTTTDRGIKGTYGYTF.

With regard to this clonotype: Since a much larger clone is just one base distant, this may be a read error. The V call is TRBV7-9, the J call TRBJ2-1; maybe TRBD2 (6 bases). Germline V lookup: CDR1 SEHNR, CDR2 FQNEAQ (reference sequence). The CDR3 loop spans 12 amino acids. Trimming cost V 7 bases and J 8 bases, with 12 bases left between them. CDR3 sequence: CASTTSSHEQFF. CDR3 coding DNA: TGTGCCAGCACCACTAGCTCGCATGAGCAGTTCTTC.

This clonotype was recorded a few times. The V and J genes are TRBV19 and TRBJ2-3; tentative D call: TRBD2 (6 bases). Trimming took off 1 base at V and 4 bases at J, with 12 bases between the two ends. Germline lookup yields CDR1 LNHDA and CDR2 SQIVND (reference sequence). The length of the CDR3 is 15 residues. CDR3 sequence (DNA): TGTGCCAGTAGTATAGCCCAGGGACTTTCAGATACGCAGTATTTT. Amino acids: CASSIAQGLSDTQYF.

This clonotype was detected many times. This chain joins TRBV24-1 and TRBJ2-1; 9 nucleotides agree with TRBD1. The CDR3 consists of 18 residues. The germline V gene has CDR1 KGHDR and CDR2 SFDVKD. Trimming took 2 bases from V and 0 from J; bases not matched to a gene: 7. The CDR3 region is CATSDWGDRENSYNEQFF. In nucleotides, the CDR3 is TGTGCCACCAGTGATTGGGGGGACAGGGAAAACTCCTACAATGAGCAGTTCTTC.

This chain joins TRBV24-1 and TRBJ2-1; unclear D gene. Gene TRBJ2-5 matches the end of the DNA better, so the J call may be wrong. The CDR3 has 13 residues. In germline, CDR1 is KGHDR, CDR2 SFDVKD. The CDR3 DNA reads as TGTGCCACCAGTGATTCGAACCAAGAGACCCAGTACTTC. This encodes CATSDSNQETQYF.

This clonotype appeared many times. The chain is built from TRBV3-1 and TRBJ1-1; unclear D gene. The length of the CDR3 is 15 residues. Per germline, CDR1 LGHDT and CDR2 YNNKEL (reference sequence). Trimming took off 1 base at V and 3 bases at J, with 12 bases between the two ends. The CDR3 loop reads CASSQGDGQHTEAFF. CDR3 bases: TGTGCCAGCAGCCAAGGAGACGGGCAGCACACTGAAGCTTTCTTT. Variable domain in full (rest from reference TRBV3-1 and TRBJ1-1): DTAVSQTPKYLVTQMGNDKSIKCEQNLGHDTMYWYKQDSKKFLKIMFSYNNKELIINETVPNRFSPKSPDKAHLNLHINSLELGDSAVYFCASSQGDGQHTEAFFGQGTRLTVV.

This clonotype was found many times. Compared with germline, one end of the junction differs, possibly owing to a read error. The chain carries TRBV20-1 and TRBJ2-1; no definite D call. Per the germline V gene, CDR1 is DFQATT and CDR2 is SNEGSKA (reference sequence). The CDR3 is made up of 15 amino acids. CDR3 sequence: CSASLNVGRSNERFF. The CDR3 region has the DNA TGCAGTGCTAGCTTAAATGTGGGAAGGTCCAATGAGCGGTTCTTC.

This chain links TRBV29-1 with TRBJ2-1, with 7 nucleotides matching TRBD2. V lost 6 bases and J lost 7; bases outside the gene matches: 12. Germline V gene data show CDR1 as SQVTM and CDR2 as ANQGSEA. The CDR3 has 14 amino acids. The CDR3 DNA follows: TGCAGCGTCGTTCGGGCGGGAGTAGTGAATGAGCAGTTCTTC. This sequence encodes CSVVRAGVVNEQFF.

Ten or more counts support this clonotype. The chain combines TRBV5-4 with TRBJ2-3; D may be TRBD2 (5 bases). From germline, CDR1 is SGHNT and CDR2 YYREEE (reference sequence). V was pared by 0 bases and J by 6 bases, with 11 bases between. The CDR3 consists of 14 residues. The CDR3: CASSLVRDRDTQYF. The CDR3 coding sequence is TGTGCCAGCAGCTTGGTTCGGGATCGGGATACGCAGTATTTT.

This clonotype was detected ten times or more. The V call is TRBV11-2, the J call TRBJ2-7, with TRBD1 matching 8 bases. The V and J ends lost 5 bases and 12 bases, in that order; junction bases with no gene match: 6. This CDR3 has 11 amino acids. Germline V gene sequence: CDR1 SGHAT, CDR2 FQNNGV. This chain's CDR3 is CASSLGQGLYF. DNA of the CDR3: TGTGCCAGCAGCCTAGGACAGGGTCTGTACTTC.

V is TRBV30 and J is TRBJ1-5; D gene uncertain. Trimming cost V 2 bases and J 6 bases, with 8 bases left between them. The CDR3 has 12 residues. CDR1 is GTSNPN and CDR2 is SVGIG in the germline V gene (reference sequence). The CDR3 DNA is TGTGCCTGGAGTCCCGCCGGTCAGCCCCAGCATTTT. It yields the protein CAWSPAGQPQHF.

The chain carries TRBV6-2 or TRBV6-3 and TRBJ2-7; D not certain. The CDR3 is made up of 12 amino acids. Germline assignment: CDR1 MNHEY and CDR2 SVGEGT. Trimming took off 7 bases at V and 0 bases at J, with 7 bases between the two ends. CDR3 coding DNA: TGTGCCAGCACAGAAACCTCCTACGAGCAGTACTTC. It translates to CASTETSYEQYF.

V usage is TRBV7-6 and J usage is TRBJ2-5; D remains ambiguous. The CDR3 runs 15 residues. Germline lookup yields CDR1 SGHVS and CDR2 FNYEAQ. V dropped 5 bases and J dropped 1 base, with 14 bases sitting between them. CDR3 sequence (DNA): TGTGCCAGCAGCCCTACCAGCGTCCTCCAAGAGACCCAGTACTTC. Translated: CASSPTSVLQETQYF.

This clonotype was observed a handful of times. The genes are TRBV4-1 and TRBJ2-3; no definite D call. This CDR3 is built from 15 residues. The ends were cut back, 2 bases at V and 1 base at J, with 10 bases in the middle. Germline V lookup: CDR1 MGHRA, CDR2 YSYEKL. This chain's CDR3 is CASSQRRERTDTQYF. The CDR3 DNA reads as TGCGCCAGCAGCCAACGGCGAGAGCGCACAGATACGCAGTATTTT.